The 30 T cell receptor beta chains listed next were all sequenced from one sample in a study of shared clonotypes between healthy human individuals. Clones were read by immunoSEQ multiplex PCR, and TCRdb kept only the in-frame ones, dropping some. Here the sample spans over a million clones, roughly 74% being singletons. The sequencing input was memory CD4+ T cells from PBMCs. Subset in this sample: CD45RA-negative fraction. All receptors derive from a man aged 18 to 29 in good health. Some clones in this sample may be carry-over from other donors' samples.

The chain uses TRBV9 and TRBJ2-1; 8 bases are shared with TRBD2. Germline CDR1 reads SGDLS; CDR2 reads YYNGEE. The length of the CDR3 is 15 residues. J was trimmed by 3 bases and V by 0 bases; bases with no gene match: 2. CDR3 DNA: TGTGCCAGCAGCGTAGGAGCGGGGGTCTACAATGAGCAGTTCTTC. Translating gives CASSVGAGVYNEQFF.

The chain couples TRBV10-3 to TRBJ2-7; D assignment may be TRBD1 or TRBD2 (5 bases each). With 4 bases removed from V and 6 bases from J, the gap between germline ends came to 13 bases. The CDR3 is 13 amino acids. CDR1 is ENHRY, CDR2 SYGVKD, per germline. CDR3 coding DNA: TGTGCCATCAGTGGGTCCCGGGACGGCGAGCAGTACTTC. This translates into CAISGSRDGEQYF.

The rearrangement uses TRBV19 and TRBJ1-5, with D hard to call. CDR1 LNHDA and CDR2 SQIVND come from the germline V gene (reference sequence). The CDR3 is 14 amino acids. The V and J ends lost 4 bases and 6 bases respectively, with 13 bases between them. The CDR3: CASSTPGYVQPQHF. CDR3 bases: TGTGCCAGTAGTACCCCCGGATATGTTCAGCCCCAGCATTTT.

V and J are TRBV21-1 and TRBJ1-1. TRBV21-1 represents a pseudogene. This CDR3 region has 14 residues. The DNA for the CDR3 is TGTGCCAGCAGCAAAGTTGGAGGGAACACTGAAGCTTTCTTT. Its translation is CASSKVGGNTEAFF.

Only one count was recorded for this clone. V and J are TRBV5-6 and TRBJ1-4; TRBD1 is a possible D gene (6 bases). Per the germline V gene, CDR1 is SGHDT and CDR2 is YYEEEE. The CDR3 runs to 14 residues. V lost 3 bases to trimming and J lost 0 bases, with 6 bases between them. The DNA for the CDR3 is TGTGCCAGCAGCTACAGGGCAACTAATGAAAAACTGTTTTTT. It is translated as CASSYRATNEKLFF.

The rearrangement joins TRBV5-1 to TRBJ2-2; TRBD1 matches at 11 bases. The CDR3 contains 17 residues. V gave up 4 bases and J gave up 2 bases; unmatched junction bases: 7. CDR1 SGHRS and CDR2 YFSETQ come from the germline V gene. The CDR3 spells CASSPGGTGGNTGELFF. CDR3 in DNA: TGCGCCAGCAGCCCCGGAGGGACAGGGGGTAACACCGGGGAGCTGTTTTTT.

This clone was picked up a small number of times. The chain has TRBV13 and TRBJ1-3; D is ambiguous. Trimming left V 1 base short and J 2 bases short, with 3 bases between. Per the germline V gene, CDR1 is PRHDT and CDR2 is FYEKMQ (reference sequence). The CDR3 consists of 13 residues. CDR3 in DNA: TGTGCCAGCAGCTTAGTGGCTGGAAACACCATATATTTT. It translates to CASSLVAGNTIYF.

This chain joins TRBV28 and TRBJ1-5; 7 bases match TRBD1. Germline CDR1 and CDR2: MDHEN and SYDVKM. The V gene end was trimmed by 2 bases and the J gene end by 11 bases; junction bases not matched to a gene: 9. This CDR3 has 14 residues. CDR3 DNA: TGTGCCAGCAGTTTAATCCAGGGGGGGACGGCCCAGCATTTT. Amino acids: CASSLIQGGTAQHF.

The V call is TRBV5-4, the J call TRBJ2-7; TRBD2 aligns across 7 bases. Germline V gene lookup returns CDR1 SGHNT and CDR2 YYREEE (reference sequence). The CDR3 loop spans 13 amino acids. With 4 bases clipped from V and 5 bases from J, the junction kept 6 bases outside the gene matches. CDR3 sequence: CASSPGRAHEQYF. For the CDR3, the DNA is TGTGCCAGCAGCCCTGGGAGGGCCCACGAGCAGTACTTC.

The chain is built from TRBV7-3 and TRBJ2-2; 7 positions agree with TRBD1. V was clipped by 5 bases and J by 5 bases; unmatched bases: 8. The CDR3 is 15 residues long. The germline CDR1 and CDR2 sequences are SGHTA and FQGTGA. CDR3 nucleotide sequence: TGTGCCAGCAGCCGACAGGGTGAAGGGACCGGGGAGCTGTTTTTT. It yields the protein CASSRQGEGTGELFF.

The genes are TRBV6-1 and TRBJ2-3; D gene unclear. Looked up from germline, CDR1 is MNHNS and CDR2 is SASEGT. Trimming shortened V by 1 base and J by 8 bases, and 4 bases separated the two germline ends. The CDR3 has 11 residues. CDR3 region: CASSEERTQYF. The CDR3, as DNA: TGTGCCAGCAGTGAAGAGCGTACGCAGTATTTT.

J is TRBJ2-6 and V is TRBV5-1; D not certain. The length of the CDR3 is 18 residues. Trimming left V 2 bases short and J 2 bases short, with 17 bases between. Germline values: CDR1 SGHRS, CDR2 YFSETQ. For the CDR3, the DNA is TGCGCCAGCAGCTTTACGCACGTCCCTCTAACTGGGGCCAACGTCCTGACTTTC. Translating gives CASSFTHVPLTGANVLTF. The full variable domain, its missing parts supplied by reference TRBV5-1 and TRBJ2-6, is KAGVTQTPRYLIKTRGQQVTLSCSPISGHRSVSWYQQTPGQGLQFLFEYFSETQRNKGNFPGRFSGRQFSNSRSEMNVSTLELGDSALYLCASSFTHVPLTGANVLTFGAGSRLTVL.

The chain is built from TRBV7-3 and TRBJ2-2; D remains ambiguous. Trimming took off 2 bases at V and 6 bases at J, with 4 bases between the two ends. CDR1 and CDR2 from the germline V gene are SGHTA and FQGTGA. CDR3 length equals 12 residues. This chain's CDR3 is CASSLGPGELFF. The DNA for the CDR3 is TGTGCCAGCAGCTTAGGTCCCGGGGAGCTGTTTTTT.

This clone was seen only a few times. Other DNA sequences in this specimen translate into the identical CDR3. The chain has TRBV2 and TRBJ2-7; D call uncertain. V lost 10 bases and J 1 base, leaving 14 bases between the germline ends. The CDR3 runs to 13 residues. The germline V gene has CDR1 SNHLY and CDR2 FYNNEI. In DNA, the CDR3 is TGTGCCACTTTGCCCGACGCTTCCTACGAGCAGTACTTC. Its translation: CATLPDASYEQYF.

This clone was seen only once. The chain uses TRBV7-2 and TRBJ2-7; TRBD2 matches 8 bases. J was trimmed by 3 bases and V by 1 base; bases with no gene match: 8. The germline V gene has CDR1 SGHTA and CDR2 FQGNSA. The CDR3 contains 16 residues. CDR3 residues: CASSLGRGGTVYEQYF. Written as DNA, the CDR3 is TGTGCCAGCAGCTTAGGGCGCGGGGGGACTGTCTACGAGCAGTACTTC.

The rearrangement uses TRBV5-1 and TRBJ1-2; D is possibly TRBD1 (5 bases). CDR3 size: 12 residues. The V gene's germline CDR1 is SGHRS and CDR2 YFSETQ. Trimming removed 0 bases from V and 8 bases from J, with 8 bases in between. The CDR3 is CASSLVGVGYTF. CDR3 coding DNA: TGCGCCAGCAGCTTGGTAGGGGTCGGCTACACCTTC.

This chain connects TRBV2 to TRBJ1-3; D remains ambiguous. The CDR3 runs 14 residues. The ends were cut back, 5 bases at V and 4 bases at J, with 12 bases in the middle. The V gene's germline CDR1 is SNHLY and CDR2 FYNNEI. The CDR3 sequence is CASSPQSFGNTIYF. The CDR3 DNA follows: TGTGCCAGCAGTCCTCAGTCGTTCGGAAACACCATATATTTT.

The chain links TRBV5-6 to TRBJ1-2, with D hard to call. Germline CDR1 reads SGHDT; CDR2 reads YYEEEE. V was trimmed by 1 base and J by 4 bases, leaving 11 bases between them. This CDR3 comprises 14 residues. The chain's CDR3 is CASSLTSGPYGYTF. Written as DNA, the CDR3 is TGTGCCAGCAGCTTGACCTCGGGTCCCTATGGCTACACCTTC.

As concerns this clone: Within the sample, other DNA sequences also encode this same CDR3. V usage is TRBV18 and J usage is TRBJ2-7; TRBD1 agrees at 8 bases. This CDR3 comprises 14 residues. Germline values: CDR1 KGHSH, CDR2 LQKENI. With 2 bases clipped from V and 2 bases from J, the junction kept 2 bases outside the gene matches. CDR3 sequence (DNA): TGTGCCAGCTCACCAAGACAGGGGCCCTACGAGCAGTACTTC. This encodes CASSPRQGPYEQYF. Supplemented by reference TRBV18 and TRBJ2-7, the full variable domain reads NAGVMQNPRHLVRRRGQEARLRCSPMKGHSHVYWYRQLPEEGLKFMVYLQKENIIDESGMPKERFSAEFPKEGPSILRIQQVVRGDSAAYFCASSPRQGPYEQYFGPGTRLTVT.

The V gene is TRBV11-2, the J gene TRBJ1-1; maybe TRBD1 (5 bases). This CDR3 region has 14 residues. Trimming shortened V by 4 bases and J by 3 bases, and 12 bases separated the two germline ends. Per the germline V gene, CDR1 is SGHAT and CDR2 is FQNNGV. Here the CDR3 DNA reads TGTGCCAGCAGCTCCAGGGACGACGACACTGAAGCTTTCTTT. Its translation: CASSSRDDDTEAFF.

This clone was counted a single time. The chain joins TRBV29-1 to TRBJ2-1; D is unresolved. This CDR3 has 12 amino acids. Germline CDR1 is SQVTM and CDR2 is ANQGSEA. The V and J ends lost 2 bases and 3 bases respectively, with 5 bases between them. DNA for the CDR3: TGCAGCGTTGAACCGGGCTACAATGAGCAGTTCTTC. Amino acids: CSVEPGYNEQFF.

For this clone: Other nucleotide sequences from this sample produce the same CDR3. V is TRBV20-1 and J is TRBJ2-5, with D hard to call. The CDR3 consists of 10 residues. Germline V gene data show CDR1 as DFQATT and CDR2 as SNEGSKA (reference sequence). Trimming shortened V by 6 bases and J by 5 bases, and 7 bases separated the two germline ends. Here the CDR3 reads CSAAGETQYF. CDR3 sequence (DNA): TGCAGTGCCGCCGGGGAGACCCAGTACTTC.

In its sample, this clone was seen many times. This chain uses TRBV7-2 with TRBJ2-2, with 11 bases aligning to TRBD2. Germline V CDR1 and CDR2: SGHTA, FQGNSA. The CDR3 totals 18 residues. The ends lost 0 bases at V and 1 base at J; junction bases unmatched: 4. The CDR3 bases are TGTGCCAGCAGCTTAGCGCTAGCGGGAGGCAGGAACACCGGGGAGCTGTTTTTT. It yields the protein CASSLALAGGRNTGELFF. The whole variable domain, remainder taken from reference TRBV7-2 and TRBJ2-2, is GAGVSQSPSNKVTEKGKDVELRCDPISGHTALYWYRQSLGQGLEFLIYFQGNSAPDKSGLPSDRFSAERTGGSVSTLTIQRTQQEDSAVYLCASSLALAGGRNTGELFFGEGSRLTVL.

This clone was detected a few times. The chain links TRBV7-3 to TRBJ2-2; 8 positions agree with TRBD1. The CDR3 consists of 15 residues. Germline V CDR1 and CDR2: SGHTA, FQGTGA. Trimming at V came to 5 bases and at J to 2 bases, leaving 4 bases not matched to a gene. This CDR3 is CASSPTGANTGELFF. CDR3 coding DNA: TGTGCCAGCAGCCCGACAGGGGCCAACACCGGGGAGCTGTTTTTT.

The genes are TRBV12-1 and TRBJ2-5; the table's D call, TRBD2, was not checked against the DNA. TRBV12-1 is an annotated pseudogene. There are 18 residues in the CDR3. The DNA of the CDR3 is TGTGCCAGCAGCTTTGAGGGTAGCGGGAGGCTTAGTTTAGAGACCCAGTACTTC. Its protein product is CASSFEGSGRLSLETQYF.

Comment on this clone: The sample has other DNA sequences that encode this CDR3 too. V usage is TRBV5-1 and J usage is TRBJ2-7; possibly TRBD1 for D (5 bases). Germline V CDR1 and CDR2: SGHRS, YFSETQ. V lost 1 base and J 2 bases, leaving 10 bases between the germline ends. This CDR3 has 14 residues. This chain's CDR3 is CASSLLPGTYEQYF. DNA for the CDR3: TGCGCCAGCAGCTTGCTACCAGGGACCTACGAGCAGTACTTC. Looking up the rest from reference TRBV5-1 and TRBJ2-7 gives the full variable domain: KAGVTQTPRYLIKTRGQQVTLSCSPISGHRSVSWYQQTPGQGLQFLFEYFSETQRNKGNFPGRFSGRQFSNSRSEMNVSTLELGDSALYLCASSLLPGTYEQYFGPGTRLTVT.

The V call is TRBV18, the J call TRBJ1-2; D might be TRBD1 (5 bases). CDR3 length: 17 amino acids. CDR1 and CDR2 from the germline V gene are KGHSH and LQKENI. With 2 bases removed from V and 3 bases from J, the gap between germline ends came to 19 bases. CDR3: CASSPSYPRGSDYGYTF. In nucleotides, the CDR3 is TGTGCCAGCTCACCAAGCTACCCGAGGGGTTCTGACTATGGCTACACCTTC.

The chain has TRBV28 and TRBJ2-5; D ambiguous. V lost 4 bases and J lost 2, with 14 bases in between. The CDR3 is 15 amino acids. CDR1 and CDR2 from the germline V gene are MDHEN and SYDVKM. The CDR3 sequence: CASSSRRNLQETQYF. Written as DNA, the CDR3 is TGTGCCAGCAGTTCCCGCCGGAACCTACAAGAGACCCAGTACTTC.

The CDR3 sequence: CASRRQFNEQFF. In DNA form, the CDR3 reads TGTGCCAGCAGGCGACAGTTCAATGAGCAGTTCTTC. The chain links TRBV28 to TRBJ2-1, with a possible D match to TRBD1 (5 bases). The V end was cut by 6 bases, the J end by 6 bases, with 9 bases between. CDR3 size: 12 residues. Germline CDR1 reads MDHEN; CDR2 reads SYDVKM.

The chain carries TRBV9 and TRBJ2-6; 7 bases map to TRBD1. The V segment lost 4 bases and the J segment 2 bases; nucleotides outside the gene matches: 6. Germline lookup yields CDR1 SGDLS and CDR2 YYNGEE. The CDR3 contains 16 residues. As DNA, the CDR3 is TGTGCCAGCAGCTCATACAGGGGTACTGGGGCCAACGTCCTGACTTTC. It translates to CASSSYRGTGANVLTF. Using reference TRBV9 and TRBJ2-6 for the parts outside the CDR3, the full variable domain is DSGVTQTPKHLITATGQRVTLRCSPRSGDLSVYWYQQSLDQGLQFLIQYYNGEERAKGNILERFSAQQFPDLHSELNLSSLELGDSALYFCASSSYRGTGANVLTFGAGSRLTVL.